The rows below give T cell receptor beta chains drawn from one sample of a study of T cells in Graves' hyperthyroidism and ophthalmopathy. A single record per CDR3 protein comes from TCRdb applying MiXCR to the multiplex PCR reads. This repertoire shows just over 550,000 distinct CDR3 sequences, around 46% found once; its top ten account for about 7.8%. The specimen sequenced was peripheral blood or thyroid tissue (not recorded which). The origin of the receptors is a woman younger than 30 with Graves' hyperthyroidism. Each CDR3 is given with its conserved first and last residue. D genes are given only for firm matches. The size of a clone is reported for some rows only, either as once, few or many, or as a class for expanded clones.

j_call: TRBJ1-2; d_call: NA; v_call: TRBV29-1; cdr3_length: 10; clone_size: NA; cdr3_aa: CSRAGDGYTF; cdr3_nt: TGCAGCAGAGCGGGAGATGGCTACACCTTC
j_call: TRBJ1-6; d_call: NA; v_call: TRBV12-3/TRBV12-4; cdr3_length: 12; clone_size: NA; cdr3_aa: CAFQEADSPLHF; cdr3_nt: TGTGCCTTTCAAGAAGCAGATTCACCCCTCCACTTT
j_call: TRBJ1-1; d_call: NA; v_call: TRBV25-1; cdr3_length: 14; clone_size: many; cdr3_aa: CASTLSGVGTEAFF; cdr3_nt: TGTGCCAGCACTTTATCAGGGGTTGGAACTGAAGCTTTCTTT
j_call: TRBJ1-6; d_call: NA; v_call: TRBV7-9; cdr3_length: 12; clone_size: few; cdr3_aa: CASSQSGGPLHF; cdr3_nt: TGTGCCAGCAGCCAAAGTGGGGGACCCCTCCACTTT
j_call: TRBJ1-2; d_call: NA; v_call: TRBV12-3/TRBV12-4; cdr3_length: 13; clone_size: few; cdr3_aa: CASSPPDPYGYTF; cdr3_nt: TGTGCCAGCAGTCCTCCCGACCCTTATGGCTACACCTTC
j_call: TRBJ2-7; d_call: TRBD2; v_call: TRBV7-3; cdr3_length: 15; clone_size: NA; cdr3_aa: CASSQSLAGEYEQYF; cdr3_nt: TGCGCCAGCAGCCAATCTCTAGCGGGAGAGTACGAGCAGTACTTC
j_call: TRBJ2-5; d_call: NA; v_call: TRBV24-1; cdr3_length: 16; clone_size: NA; cdr3_aa: CATSVESAQGGGTQYF; cdr3_nt: TGTGCCACCAGTGTCGAATCGGCACAGGGTGGTGGGACCCAGTACTTC
j_call: TRBJ1-1; d_call: TRBD1; v_call: TRBV7-9; cdr3_length: 17; clone_size: few; cdr3_aa: CASSLRQGGLWNTEAFF; cdr3_nt: TGTGCCAGCAGCCTCCGACAGGGAGGGTTGTGGAACACTGAAGCTTTCTTT
j_call: TRBJ1-1; d_call: NA; v_call: TRBV12-3/TRBV12-4; cdr3_length: 12; clone_size: few; cdr3_aa: CASSFGHDEAFF; cdr3_nt: TGTGCCAGCAGTTTCGGGCACGATGAAGCTTTCTTT
j_call: TRBJ1-6; d_call: TRBD1; v_call: TRBV20-1; cdr3_length: 14; clone_size: few; cdr3_aa: CSATRGLGNSPLHF; cdr3_nt: TGCAGTGCAACCAGGGGGCTGGGTAATTCACCCCTCCACTTT
j_call: TRBJ2-5; d_call: NA; v_call: TRBV11-2; cdr3_length: 13; clone_size: few; cdr3_aa: CASSQAVTETQYF; cdr3_nt: TGCGCCAGCAGCCAAGCCGTCACGGAGACCCAGTACTTC
j_call: TRBJ1-1; d_call: NA; v_call: TRBV15; cdr3_length: 12; clone_size: NA; cdr3_aa: CATSSLDTEAFF; cdr3_nt: TGTGCCACCAGCAGCTTGGACACTGAAGCTTTCTTT
j_call: TRBJ1-1; d_call: NA; v_call: TRBV2; cdr3_length: 15; clone_size: few; cdr3_aa: CASSEDGGLVTEAFF; cdr3_nt: TGTGCCAGCAGTGAAGACGGGGGCTTGGTCACTGAAGCTTTCTTT
j_call: TRBJ2-5; d_call: TRBD2; v_call: TRBV10-3; cdr3_length: 15; clone_size: NA; cdr3_aa: CAINPGLAGEETQYF; cdr3_nt: TGTGCCATCAACCCGGGACTAGCGGGAGAGGAGACCCAGTACTTC
j_call: TRBJ2-7; d_call: NA; v_call: TRBV7-3; cdr3_length: 12; clone_size: NA; cdr3_aa: CASSLDDGEQYF; cdr3_nt: TGTGCCAGCAGCTTAGACGATGGCGAGCAGTACTTC
j_call: TRBJ1-3; d_call: TRBD1; v_call: TRBV7-2; cdr3_length: 16; clone_size: NA; cdr3_aa: CASSNRGWDSGNTIYF; cdr3_nt: TGTGCCAGCAGCAACAGGGGCTGGGACTCTGGAAACACCATATATTTT
j_call: TRBJ1-5; d_call: TRBD1; v_call: TRBV29-1; cdr3_length: 14; clone_size: NA; cdr3_aa: CSVEERQGGQPQHF; cdr3_nt: TGCAGCGTTGAGGAAAGGCAGGGGGGGCAGCCCCAGCATTTT
j_call: TRBJ2-7; d_call: NA; v_call: TRBV25-1; cdr3_length: 15; clone_size: many; cdr3_aa: CASSEGIRSSYEQYF; cdr3_nt: TGTGCCAGCAGTGAGGGGATTAGGAGCTCCTACGAGCAGTACTTC
j_call: TRBJ1-1; d_call: NA; v_call: TRBV2; cdr3_length: 15; clone_size: once; cdr3_aa: CASSGGWALNTEAFF; cdr3_nt: TGTGCCAGCAGCGGGGGTTGGGCTTTGAACACTGAAGCTTTCTTT
j_call: TRBJ2-5; d_call: NA; v_call: TRBV24-1; cdr3_length: 13; clone_size: few; cdr3_aa: CATGDTKGETQYF; cdr3_nt: TGTGCCACCGGGGACACTAAGGGAGAGACCCAGTACTTC